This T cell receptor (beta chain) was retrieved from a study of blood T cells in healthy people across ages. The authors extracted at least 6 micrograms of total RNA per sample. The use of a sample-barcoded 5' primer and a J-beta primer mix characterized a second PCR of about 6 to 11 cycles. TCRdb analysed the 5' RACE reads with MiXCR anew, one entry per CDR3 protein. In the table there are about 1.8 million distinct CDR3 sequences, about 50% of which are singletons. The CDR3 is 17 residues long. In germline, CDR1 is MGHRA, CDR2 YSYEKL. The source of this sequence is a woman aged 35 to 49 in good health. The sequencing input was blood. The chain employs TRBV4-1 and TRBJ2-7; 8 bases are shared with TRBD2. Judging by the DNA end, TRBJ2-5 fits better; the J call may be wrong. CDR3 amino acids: CASSQDFGGAKGETQYF. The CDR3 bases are TGCGCCAGCAGCCAAGATTTCGGGGGGGCCAAGGGAGAGACCCAGTACTTC.